Described below is a single TCR beta chain sequence and its context. The protocol was immunoSEQ multiplex PCR, while the TCRdb copy is restricted to in-frame clones and leaves out a portion. The sample includes 9,500 to 13,000 clones, 70% to 75% seen only once; the top ten take around 3.2%. This sample is part of a study of PD-1 blockade in classical Hodgkin lymphoma. Sample time point: cycle 4 day 1 (C4D1), after 6 weeks of nivolumab. Relapse was seen in all patients after autologous stem cell transplantation, and brentuximab vedotin exposure was variable. Purified CD4+ T cells were obtained from thawed PBMCs through magnetic negative selection. This CDR3 region has 14 residues. V lost 0 bases, J lost 8 bases, and 10 bases lay in between. Germline V gene sequence: CDR1 LGHNA, CDR2 YNFKEQ.

This chain uses TRBV4-2 with TRBJ1-4; D ambiguous. This receptor was taken from a human donor with classical Hodgkin lymphoma. Sequenced here: CD4+ T cells from blood, sampled before the fourth cycle of nivolumab. The CDR3 here is CASSQDRADEKLFF. CDR3 sequence (DNA): TGTGCCAGCAGCCAAGATAGGGCAGACGAAAAACTGTTTTTT.